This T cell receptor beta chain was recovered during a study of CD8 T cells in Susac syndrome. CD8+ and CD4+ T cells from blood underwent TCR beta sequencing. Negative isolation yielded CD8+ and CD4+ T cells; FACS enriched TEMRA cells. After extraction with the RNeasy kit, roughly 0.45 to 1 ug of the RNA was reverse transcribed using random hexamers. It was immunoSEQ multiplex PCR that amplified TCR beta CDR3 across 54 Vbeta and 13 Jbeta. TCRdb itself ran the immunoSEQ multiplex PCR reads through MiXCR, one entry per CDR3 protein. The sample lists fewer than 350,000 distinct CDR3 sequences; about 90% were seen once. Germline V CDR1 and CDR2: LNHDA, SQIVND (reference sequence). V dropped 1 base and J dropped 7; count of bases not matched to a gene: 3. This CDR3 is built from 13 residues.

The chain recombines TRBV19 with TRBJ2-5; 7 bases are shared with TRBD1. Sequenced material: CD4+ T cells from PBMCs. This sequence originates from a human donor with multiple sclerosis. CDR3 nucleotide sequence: TGTGCCAGTAGTATAGGGGACAGAGGGACCCAGTACTTC. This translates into CASSIGDRGTQYF.